Listed below are T cell receptor beta chains from one sample, sequenced in a study of technical replicates of blood from four donors. The protocol was immunoSEQ multiplex PCR, while the TCRdb copy is restricted to in-frame clones and leaves out a portion. The sample has about 88,000 clones, around 92% seen once; the top ten hold about 0.24%. Sequences were obtained from T cells isolated from PBMCs. These TCRs come from a human donor in good health. The CDR3 runs from the conserved cysteine through the conserved F or W. The D gene is left open where the match is weak. The size entry is marked missing in some rows and otherwise reads once, few, many or a size class.

D | J | size | V | DNA | CDR3
NA | TRBJ2-1 | NA | TRBV27 | TGTGCCAGCAGTTCATACGGTGAGCAGTTCTTC | CASSSYGEQFF
NA | TRBJ1-4 | NA | TRBV7-8 | TGTGCCAGCAGCTTACTAAGCGACAGGCAAGGTGAAAAACTGTTTTTT | CASSLLSDRQGEKLFF
TRBD1 | TRBJ2-6 | NA | TRBV5-4 | TGTGCCAGCAGCCGGGACAGGGGCTTCTCTGGGGCCAACGTCCTGACTTTC | CASSRDRGFSGANVLTF
TRBD1 | TRBJ2-5 | NA | TRBV7-2 | TGTGCCAGCAGCTTTCCGGACAGGGAAGAGACCCAGTACTTC | CASSFPDREETQYF
NA | TRBJ1-1 | NA | TRBV29-1 | TGCAGCGCCCTCGGGAGGGCAGGGGTGAACACTGAAGCTTTCTTT | CSALGRAGVNTEAFF
NA | TRBJ1-2 | NA | TRBV14 | TGTGCCAGCAGCCAAGGGGAGGCCTATGGCTACACCTTC | CASSQGEAYGYTF
NA | TRBJ1-5 | NA | TRBV27 | TGTGCCAGCAGTTTATTGGGTACAGGGAATCAGCCCCAGCATTTT | CASSLLGTGNQPQHF
NA | TRBJ2-3 | NA | TRBV7-9 | TGTGCCAGCAGCTTACCTAGCACAGATACGCAGTATTTT | CASSLPSTDTQYF
NA | TRBJ2-5 | NA | TRBV28 | TGTGCCAGCAGTTTAGACGACGGGTCGGGCCAGTACTTC | CASSLDDGSGQYF
NA | TRBJ2-1 | NA | TRBV29-1 | TGCAGCGTTGATGAGTCTCTTGTCCATGAGCAGTTCTTC | CSVDESLVHEQFF
NA | TRBJ2-3 | NA | TRBV10-2 | TGCGCCAGCAGTACCCCGACTAGCACAGATACGCAGTATTTT | CASSTPTSTDTQYF
NA | TRBJ2-5 | NA | TRBV11-2 | TGTGCCAGCAGCTTAGTACAGCAAGAGACCCAGTACTTC | CASSLVQQETQYF
TRBD1 | TRBJ2-2 | NA | TRBV6-5 | TGTGCCAGCAGTCAGGGACAGGACTACACCGGGGAGCTGTTTTTT | CASSQGQDYTGELFF
TRBD1 | TRBJ2-2 | NA | TRBV6-5 | TGTGCCAGCAGTTGGGACAGGGTTACCGGGGAGCTGTTTTTT | CASSWDRVTGELFF
TRBD1 | TRBJ1-4 | NA | TRBV7-9 | TGTGCCAGCAGCCTCCGACAGGGGGGAAATGAAAAACTGTTTTTT | CASSLRQGGNEKLFF
NA | TRBJ1-6 | NA | TRBV15 | TGTGCCACCAGCAGAGATCACCCCTCCGCAGGGGCTAATTCACCCCTCCACTTT | CATSRDHPSAGANSPLHF
NA | TRBJ2-2 | NA | TRBV6-1 | TGTGCCAGCAGTGACGTCACAGGGACCGGGGAGCTGTTTTTT | CASSDVTGTGELFF
NA | TRBJ2-7 | NA | TRBV28 | TGTGCCAGCAGTCCCCCTCAGGGGTTGTTTTTCTACGAGCAGTACTTC | CASSPPQGLFFYEQYF
NA | TRBJ2-7 | NA | TRBV10-3 | TGTGCCATCAGTGAGTCGGCACCCTACGAGCAGTACTTC | CAISESAPYEQYF
NA | TRBJ2-7 | NA | TRBV6-5 | TGTGCCAGCAGAGGCGGGACGACCTCCTACGAGCAGTACTTC | CASRGGTTSYEQYF
TRBD2 | TRBJ2-1 | NA | TRBV6-6 | TGTGCCAGCCGGGGGGGCCTTTCTGGTGAGCAGTTCTTC | CASRGGLSGEQFF
NA | TRBJ1-2 | NA | TRBV30 | TGTGCCTGGAGTGCCCCAGGGTTAGGAAACTATGGCTACACCTTC | CAWSAPGLGNYGYTF
NA | TRBJ2-7 | NA | TRBV5-1 | TGCGCCAGCAGTACCTATAGGGGTCGGGACGAGCAGTACTTC | CASSTYRGRDEQYF
NA | TRBJ2-3 | few | TRBV5-4 | TGTGCCAGCAGCAAGACGGGGGACTACAGGGTTACGGACACAGATACGCAGTATTTT | CASSKTGDYRVTDTDTQYF
TRBD2 | TRBJ2-5 | NA | TRBV30 | TGTGCCTGGAGTGTAGGGACTAGCCAAGAGACCCAGTACTTC | CAWSVGTSQETQYF
TRBD2 | TRBJ2-1 | NA | TRBV5-1 | TGCGCCAGCAGCGATGGGACTAGCGGGAGGGACAATGAGCAGTTCTTC | CASSDGTSGRDNEQFF
NA | TRBJ1-2 | NA | TRBV27 | TGTGCCAGCAGCCCAGACAGCTTAGTTTATGGCTACACCTTC | CASSPDSLVYGYTF
TRBD2 | TRBJ2-7 | NA | TRBV6-1 | TGTGCCAGCAGTGAAAGGGGACTAGCGGGGTACGAGCAGTACTTC | CASSERGLAGYEQYF
NA | TRBJ2-1 | NA | TRBV7-9 | TGTGCCAGCAGCCGACAGATCGGGAATGAGCAGTTCTTC | CASSRQIGNEQFF
TRBD1 | TRBJ2-2 | once | TRBV4-1 | TGCGCCAGCAGCCCTTTTGGACAGGGGGCCGGGGAGCTGTTTTTT | CASSPFGQGAGELFF
TRBD1 | TRBJ2-4 | NA | TRBV7-9 | TGTGCCAGCAGCCAATACAGGGGGCATGGCAAAAACATTCAGTACTTC | CASSQYRGHGKNIQYF
TRBD1 | TRBJ2-7 | NA | TRBV5-1 | TGCGCCAGCTTCCCCGGGACAGGGACCTACGAGCAGTACTTC | CASFPGTGTYEQYF
NA | TRBJ1-5 | few | TRBV5-6 | TGTGCCAGCAGCTTGACGGGGAGCCAGCCCCAGCATTTT | CASSLTGSQPQHF
NA | TRBJ1-3 | NA | TRBV5-1 | TGCGCCAGCAGCTTGGGAGAGCCTGGAAACACCATATATTTT | CASSLGEPGNTIYF
NA | TRBJ2-7 | NA | TRBV5-1 | TGCGCCAGCAGCTTAAATCTACAGGGAAGCTACGAGCAGTACTTC | CASSLNLQGSYEQYF
NA | TRBJ1-4 | NA | TRBV27 | TGTGCCAGCAGTTTATATAAGGGGGCAACTAATGAAAAACTGTTTTTT | CASSLYKGATNEKLFF
TRBD2 | TRBJ2-1 | NA | TRBV19 | TGTGCCAGTAGTAACCGGGGAGGGGCGAGTGAGCAGTTCTTC | CASSNRGGASEQFF
TRBD1 | TRBJ1-1 | NA | TRBV13 | TGTGCCAGCAGCGGAGACAGGGTGGACACTGAAGCTTTCTTT | CASSGDRVDTEAFF
TRBD1 | TRBJ1-2 | NA | TRBV28 | TGTGCCAGCAGTTCCTCACAGGGGAAGAACTATGGCTACACCTTC | CASSSSQGKNYGYTF
NA | TRBJ1-1 | few | TRBV9 | TGTGCCAGCAGCGTAGCTGGCTTGAACACTGAAGCTTTCTTT | CASSVAGLNTEAFF
NA | TRBJ2-1 | NA | TRBV5-1 | TGCGCCAGCAGCTTAAGCTATCCTAATGAGCAGTTCTTC | CASSLSYPNEQFF
NA | TRBJ2-6 | NA | TRBV10-1 | TGCGCCAGCAGTTCCGGGAGCTCTGGGGCCAACGTCCTGACTTTC | CASSSGSSGANVLTF
TRBD2 | TRBJ2-2 | NA | TRBV30 | TGTGCCTGGAGGGGGGGGAAGAACACCGGGGAGCTGTTTTTT | CAWRGGKNTGELFF
TRBD2 | TRBJ2-3 | once | TRBV29-1 | TGCAGCGTTGTGGGACTAGCGGGTGAAAGTGGCACAGATACGCAGTATTTT | CSVVGLAGESGTDTQYF
NA | TRBJ2-1 | NA | TRBV28 | TGTGCCAGCAGTTTTACTGGCGGTCTCTCCTACAATGAGCAGTTCTTC | CASSFTGGLSYNEQFF
TRBD1 | TRBJ1-1 | NA | TRBV6-5 | TGTGCCAGCAGTGACGGGACAGAGGAAGCTTTCTTT | CASSDGTEEAFF
NA | TRBJ1-1 | once | TRBV5-8 | TGTGCCAGCAGCCTGCAGCAGGGAAGGCTGCCTTACACTGAAGCTTTCTTT | CASSLQQGRLPYTEAFF
NA | TRBJ2-7 | few | TRBV5-1 | TGCGCCAGCAGCTTCGTCGAAACGCGCTACGAGCAGTACTTC | CASSFVETRYEQYF
TRBD1 | TRBJ2-7 | NA | TRBV11-3 | TGTGCCAGCAGACCCGACAGGGAACACGAGCAGTACTTC | CASRPDREHEQYF
TRBD1 | TRBJ2-1 | NA | TRBV5-1 | TGCGCCAGCAGCTTGGGGACAGGGGGATCCCATGAGCAGTTCTTC | CASSLGTGGSHEQFF
NA | TRBJ1-1 | NA | TRBV7-6 | TGTGCCAGCAGCTTAAGGCTCGGGTTGTTTGACCGCGACACTGAAGCTTTCTTT | CASSLRLGLFDRDTEAFF
TRBD1 | TRBJ2-7 | few | TRBV5-1 | TGCGCCAGCAGCTCCGGGACAGGGGAAGGGGGCGAGCAGTACTTC | CASSSGTGEGGEQYF
TRBD1 | TRBJ1-2 | NA | TRBV5-4 | TGTGCCAGCAGCTCACAGGGGGAAGATGGCTACACCTTC | CASSSQGEDGYTF
NA | TRBJ2-5 | NA | TRBV29-1 | TGCAGCGTCGAGCCAGAGACACAGACCCAGTACTTC | CSVEPETQTQYF